Sequencing of this TCR beta chain was carried out in a study of shared clonotypes between healthy human individuals. About the study: CD4 naive cells filled three plates per donor, CD4 memory three, CD8 naive two and CD8 memory one.

In the naive CD8 group, cells lacked CD45RO and were positively selected for CCR7, so terminally differentiated effector memory CD45RA+ cells were left out. Everyone who donated was a Caucasian adult who lived in Nashville, Tennessee. This clone was observed a single time. The CDR3 runs 14 residues. Germline CDR1 and CDR2: PRHDT and FYEKMQ (reference sequence). Trimming stripped 3 bases from V and 6 bases from J, with 12 bases between. Deep was the level used in running the assay. Evenly divided among several immunoSEQ plates was the genomic DNA of each subset. Repertoires were generated with immunoSEQ multiplex PCR, while TCRdb's copy carries only in-frame clones and drops some. The sample has about 550,000 clones, around 95% seen once.

The sample comprised naive CD8+ T cells sorted from blood. The receptor was isolated from a woman aged 25-40 years in good health. The V and J genes are TRBV13 and TRBJ2-1; D possibly corresponds to TRBD1 (5 bases). This CDR3 is CASSFSTETNEQFF. CDR3 in DNA: TGTGCCAGCAGCTTCTCGACAGAAACCAATGAGCAGTTCTTC.